The following is a T cell receptor (beta chain) sequence with its context. Its antigen is unidentified. This CDR3 has 16 amino acids. V lost 2 bases, J lost 3 bases, and 4 bases stayed unmatched. The germline gives CDR1 MDHEN, CDR2 SYDVKM. These data belong to a study of blood T cells in healthy people across ages. Findings and caveats of the study: CMV status of donors was not determined, possibly confounding expanded clonotype changes.

A second PCR of roughly 7 to 11 cycles used a sample-barcoded 5' primer and a J-beta primer mix. TCRdb re-called the 5' RACE reads with MiXCR, one entry per CDR3 protein. Of some 800,000 distinct CDR3 sequences in the sample, about 25% were seen once. These sequences were also reported in another study, on T cells of mothers and their children. As that study records: Related pairs of mothers and children showed slightly higher, non-significant overlap versus unrelated pairs.

Sequencing was done on a sample of blood. The source of this sequence is a boy younger than 18 in good health. V usage is TRBV28 and J usage is TRBJ2-6; 7 positions agree with TRBD1. Here the CDR3 reads CASSLGTVLGANVLTF. CDR3 nucleotide sequence: TGTGCCAGCAGTTTAGGGACAGTCCTTGGGGCCAACGTCCTGACTTTC.